In this sample, the clone carrying this T cell receptor (beta chain) turned up many times. The junction had 9 bases not matched to a gene; V was cut back by 0 bases and J by 5 bases. Germline CDR1 and CDR2: KGHDR and SFDVKD. This CDR3 contains 18 residues. Tagging with unique molecular identifiers was applied to individual cDNA molecules. TCRdb used MiXCR to reprocess the 5' RACE reads, holding one entry per CDR3 protein. Of some 30,000 distinct CDR3 sequences in the sample, more than 4% are singletons; the top ten hold about 6.5%. This record belongs to a study of early T cells in non-severe SARS-CoV-2 infection.

The sequence derives from an adult who was a healthcare worker with PCR-confirmed SARS-CoV-2 infection or an uninfected control (not recorded which). The V gene is TRBV24-1, the J gene TRBJ2-1, with 10 bases that match TRBD2. Sequenced input: whole blood. This CDR3 reads CATSDLASGRAFDNEQFF. DNA for the CDR3: TGTGCCACCAGTGATTTGGCCAGCGGGAGGGCCTTCGACAATGAGCAGTTCTTC.